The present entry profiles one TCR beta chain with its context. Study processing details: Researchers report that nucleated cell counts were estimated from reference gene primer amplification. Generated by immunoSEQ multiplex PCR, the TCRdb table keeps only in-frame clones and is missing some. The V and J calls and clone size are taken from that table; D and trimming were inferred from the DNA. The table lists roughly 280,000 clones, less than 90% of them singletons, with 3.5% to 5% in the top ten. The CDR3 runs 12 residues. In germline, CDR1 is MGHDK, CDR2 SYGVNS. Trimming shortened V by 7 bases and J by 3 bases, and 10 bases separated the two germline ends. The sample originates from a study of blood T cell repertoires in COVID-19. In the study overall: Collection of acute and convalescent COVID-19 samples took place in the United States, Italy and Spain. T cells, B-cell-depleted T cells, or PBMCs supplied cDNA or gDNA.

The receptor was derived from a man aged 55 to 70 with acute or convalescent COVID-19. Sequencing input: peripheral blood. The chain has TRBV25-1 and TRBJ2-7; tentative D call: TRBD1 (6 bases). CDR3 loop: CASTGDGYEQYF. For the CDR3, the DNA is TGTGCCAGCACAGGGGATGGCTACGAGCAGTACTTC.